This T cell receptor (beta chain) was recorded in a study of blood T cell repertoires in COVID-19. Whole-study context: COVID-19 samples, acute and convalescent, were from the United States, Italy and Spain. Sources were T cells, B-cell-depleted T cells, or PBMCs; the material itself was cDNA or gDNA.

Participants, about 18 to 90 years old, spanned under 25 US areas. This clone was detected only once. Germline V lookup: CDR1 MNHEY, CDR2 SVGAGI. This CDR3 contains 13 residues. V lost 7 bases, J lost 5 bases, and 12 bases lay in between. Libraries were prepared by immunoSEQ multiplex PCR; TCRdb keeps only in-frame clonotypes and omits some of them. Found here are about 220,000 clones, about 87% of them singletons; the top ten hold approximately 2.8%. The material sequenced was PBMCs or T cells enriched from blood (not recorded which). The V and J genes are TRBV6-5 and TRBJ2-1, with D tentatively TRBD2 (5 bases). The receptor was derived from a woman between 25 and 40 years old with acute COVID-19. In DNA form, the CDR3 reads TGTGCCAGCACGAGGGCAGGACACAATGAGCAGTTCTTC. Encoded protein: CASTRAGHNEQFF.